Listed here is a single TCR beta chain. Authors' methods: Reference gene primer amplification gave nucleated cell count estimates. Only in-frame clones appear in the TCRdb table, and some are missing; sequencing was by immunoSEQ multiplex PCR. Clone size and the V and J calls come from that table; the DNA yielded D and trimming. The sample includes around 150,000 clones, approximately 92% of them seen just once. This sample was included in a study of blood T cell repertoires in COVID-19. Overall study context: Samples came from the United States, Italy and Spain, spanning acute and convalescent COVID-19. T cells, B-cell-depleted T cells, or PBMCs provided the cDNA or gDNA that served as material.

V was cut by 1 base and J by 4 bases, with 12 bases left in between. The CDR3 is 14 residues long. CDR1 is SGHNT and CDR2 is YYREEE in the germline V gene (reference sequence). This TCR came from a woman aged 45 to 65 with acute or convalescent COVID-19. Sequencing was done on a sample of peripheral blood. This chain joins TRBV5-4 and TRBJ2-7, with D possibly TRBD1 on 6 matching bases. The CDR3 DNA is TGTGCCAGCAGCTTGCAGGGGCCAGCATACGAGCAGTACTTC. Amino acids: CASSLQGPAYEQYF.